Each of the 4 T cell receptor beta chains below was sequenced from the same sample in a study of T cells in Graves' hyperthyroidism and ophthalmopathy. Amplified TCR beta CDR3 regions derived from RNA transcripts. A set of HTBI primers served as the primers for a first-round RT-PCR of the TCR CDR3. TCRdb reprocessed the multiplex PCR reads via MiXCR and lists one record per CDR3 protein. Among roughly 740,000 distinct CDR3 sequences listed, roughly 15% were seen once. Material for sequencing was blood. These receptor sequences come from a man younger than 35 with Graves' hyperthyroidism.

This clonotype was counted a few times. V gene TRBV28 combines with J gene TRBJ1-3, with 7 bases identical to TRBD1. This CDR3 comprises 15 residues. Trimming cost V 6 bases and J 2 bases; bases outside gene matches: 7. Germline CDR1 MDHEN, CDR2 SYDVKM. The CDR3 nucleotides read TGTGCCAGCAGCCGGGGAGGGGGCCCTGGAAACACCATATATTTT. Protein sequence: CASSRGGGPGNTIYF. Full variable domain (remainder filled in from reference TRBV28 and TRBJ1-3): DVKVTQSSRYLVKRTGEKVFLECVQDMDHENMFWYRQDPGLGLRLIYFSYDVKMKEKGDIPEGYSVSREKKERFSLILESASTNQTSMYLCASSRGGGPGNTIYFGEGSWLTVV.

This clonotype was detected only a few times. Relative to the germline gene, one junction end is altered; a read error may explain this. In nucleotides, the CDR3 is TGTGCCAGCAGGCAATACACCGGGGAGCTGCTTTTT. It yields the protein CASRQYTGELLF. V usage is TRBV28 and J usage is TRBJ2-2; D possibly corresponds to TRBD2 (5 bases). Germline CDR1 MDHEN, CDR2 SYDVKM. The CDR3 is 12 amino acids.

This clonotype was recorded many times. The chain recombines TRBV24-1 with TRBJ1-1; D is possibly TRBD1 (5 bases). CDR1 is KGHDR and CDR2 is SFDVKD in the germline V gene. CDR3 size: 17 residues. Trimming took 1 base from V and 1 from J, leaving 15 bases between them. The CDR3 loop reads CATSDLGSRGGNTEAFF. The CDR3 coding sequence is TGTGCCACCAGTGATTTAGGCTCTCGGGGCGGGAACACTGAAGCTTTCTTT.

This clonotype was seen once. This sequence joins TRBV3-1 and TRBJ1-2, with 8 bases matching TRBD1. The CDR3 length is 15 residues. Germline V gene data show CDR1 as LGHDT and CDR2 as YNNKEL (reference sequence). Trimming removed 6 bases from V and 6 bases from J; junction bases left unmatched: 12. In DNA, the CDR3 is TGTGCCAGCAGTAAAGGACAGGGTTATTTTGATGGCTACACCTTC. Its protein product is CASSKGQGYFDGYTF. Based on the CDR3 plus reference TRBV3-1 and TRBJ1-2, the full variable domain is DTAVSQTPKYLVTQMGNDKSIKCEQNLGHDTMYWYKQDSKKFLKIMFSYNNKELIINETVPNRFSPKSPDKAHLNLHINSLELGDSAVYFCASSKGQGYFDGYTFGSGTRLTVV.